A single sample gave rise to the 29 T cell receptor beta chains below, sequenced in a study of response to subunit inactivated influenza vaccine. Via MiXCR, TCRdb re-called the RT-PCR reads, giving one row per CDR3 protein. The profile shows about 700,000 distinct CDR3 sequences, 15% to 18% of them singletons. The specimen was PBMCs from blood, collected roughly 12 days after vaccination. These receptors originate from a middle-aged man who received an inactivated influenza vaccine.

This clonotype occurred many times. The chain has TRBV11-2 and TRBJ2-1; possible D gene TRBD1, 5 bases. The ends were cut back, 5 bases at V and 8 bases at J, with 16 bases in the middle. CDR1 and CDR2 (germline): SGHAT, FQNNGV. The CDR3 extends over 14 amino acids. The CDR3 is CASSNNQGRHEQFF. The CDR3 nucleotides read TGTGCCAGCAGCAACAACCAGGGCAGGCATGAGCAGTTCTTC.

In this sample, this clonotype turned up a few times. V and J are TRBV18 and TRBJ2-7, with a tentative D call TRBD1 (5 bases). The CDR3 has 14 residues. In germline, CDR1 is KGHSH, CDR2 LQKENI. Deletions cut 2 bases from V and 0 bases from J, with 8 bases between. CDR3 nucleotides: TGTGCCAGCTCACCAGGGGCTACCTCCTACGAGCAGTACTTC. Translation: CASSPGATSYEQYF.

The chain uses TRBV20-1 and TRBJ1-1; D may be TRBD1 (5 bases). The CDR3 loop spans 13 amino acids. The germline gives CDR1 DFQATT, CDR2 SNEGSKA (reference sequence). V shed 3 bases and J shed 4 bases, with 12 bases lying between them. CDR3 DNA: TGCAGTGCTAGTGGGGGGAGGCGCACTGAAGCTTTCTTT. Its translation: CSASGGRRTEAFF.

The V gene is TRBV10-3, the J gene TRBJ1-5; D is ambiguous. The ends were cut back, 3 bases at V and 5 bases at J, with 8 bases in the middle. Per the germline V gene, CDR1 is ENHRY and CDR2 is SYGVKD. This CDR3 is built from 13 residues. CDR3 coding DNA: TGTGCCATCAGTGACAGGATAGATCAGCCCCAGCATTTT. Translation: CAISDRIDQPQHF.

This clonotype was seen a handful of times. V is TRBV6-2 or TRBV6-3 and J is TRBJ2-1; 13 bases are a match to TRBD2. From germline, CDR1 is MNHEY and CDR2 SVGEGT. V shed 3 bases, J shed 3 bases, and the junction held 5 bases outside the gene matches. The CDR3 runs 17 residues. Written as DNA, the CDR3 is TGTGCCAGCAGTTATTTTACTAGCGGGAGGGGCTACAATGAGCAGTTCTTC. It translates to CASSYFTSGRGYNEQFF.

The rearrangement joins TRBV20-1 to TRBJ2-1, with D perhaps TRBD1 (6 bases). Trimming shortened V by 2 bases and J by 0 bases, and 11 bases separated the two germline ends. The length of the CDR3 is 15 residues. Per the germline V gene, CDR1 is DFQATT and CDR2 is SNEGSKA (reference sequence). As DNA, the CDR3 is TGCAGTGCTAGACCCCTAGGGGGCTCCTACAATGAGCAGTTCTTC. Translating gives CSARPLGGSYNEQFF.

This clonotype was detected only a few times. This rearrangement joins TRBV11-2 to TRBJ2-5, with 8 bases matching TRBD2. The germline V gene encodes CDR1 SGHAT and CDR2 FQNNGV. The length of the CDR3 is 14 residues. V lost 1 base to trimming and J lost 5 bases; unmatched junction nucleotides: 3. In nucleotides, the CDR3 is TGTGCCAGCAGCTTAGGGACTAGCATTGAGACCCAGTACTTC. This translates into CASSLGTSIETQYF. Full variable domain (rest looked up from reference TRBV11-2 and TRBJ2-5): EAGVAQSPRYKIIEKRQSVAFWCNPISGHATLYWYQQILGQGPKLLIQFQNNGVVDDSQLPKDRFSAERLKGVDSTLKIQPAKLEDSAVYLCASSLGTSIETQYFGPGTRLLVL.

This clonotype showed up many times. The CDR3 loop is CASSRPNYNEQFF. As DNA, the CDR3 is TGTGCCAGCTCACGACCGAACTACAATGAGCAGTTCTTC. The gene calls are TRBV18 and TRBJ2-1; D uncertain. The germline V gene has CDR1 KGHSH and CDR2 LQKENI. CDR3 size: 13 residues. The V and J ends lost 4 bases and 3 bases respectively, with 7 bases between them.

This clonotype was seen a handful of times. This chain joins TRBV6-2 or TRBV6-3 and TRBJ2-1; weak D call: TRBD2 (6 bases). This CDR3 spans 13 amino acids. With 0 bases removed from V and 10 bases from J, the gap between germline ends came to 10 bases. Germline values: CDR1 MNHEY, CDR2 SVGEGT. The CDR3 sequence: CASSYSRLAEQFF. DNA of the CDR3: TGTGCCAGCAGTTACTCACGGCTAGCGGAGCAGTTCTTC.

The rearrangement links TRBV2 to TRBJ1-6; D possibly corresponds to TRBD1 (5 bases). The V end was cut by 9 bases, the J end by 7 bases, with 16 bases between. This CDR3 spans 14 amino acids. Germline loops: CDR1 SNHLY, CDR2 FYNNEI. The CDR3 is CARRGQVDNSPLHF. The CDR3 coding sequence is TGTGCCAGGAGGGGCCAGGTCGACAATTCACCCCTCCACTTT.

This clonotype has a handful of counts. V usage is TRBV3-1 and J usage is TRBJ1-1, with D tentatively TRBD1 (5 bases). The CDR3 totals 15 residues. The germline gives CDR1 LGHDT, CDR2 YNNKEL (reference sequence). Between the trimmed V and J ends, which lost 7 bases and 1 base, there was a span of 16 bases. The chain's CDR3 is CASTRTSGGNTEAFF. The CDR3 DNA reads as TGTGCCAGCACCCGGACGTCCGGGGGGAACACTGAAGCTTTCTTT.

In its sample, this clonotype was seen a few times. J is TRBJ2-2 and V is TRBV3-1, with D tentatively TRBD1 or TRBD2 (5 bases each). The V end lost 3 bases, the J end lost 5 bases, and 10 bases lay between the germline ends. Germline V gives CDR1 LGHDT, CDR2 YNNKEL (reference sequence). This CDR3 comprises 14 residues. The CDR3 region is CASSQPGTTGELFF. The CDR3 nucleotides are TGTGCCAGCAGCCAGCCTGGGACGACCGGGGAGCTGTTTTTT.

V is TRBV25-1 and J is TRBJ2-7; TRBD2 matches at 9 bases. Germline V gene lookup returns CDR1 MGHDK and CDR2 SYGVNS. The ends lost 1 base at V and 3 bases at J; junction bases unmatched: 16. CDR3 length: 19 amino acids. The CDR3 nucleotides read TGTGCCAGCAGTGAATCCGCTGGGAGCGGGGGGCTTTCCCTCTACGAGCAGTACTTC. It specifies CASSESAGSGGLSLYEQYF.

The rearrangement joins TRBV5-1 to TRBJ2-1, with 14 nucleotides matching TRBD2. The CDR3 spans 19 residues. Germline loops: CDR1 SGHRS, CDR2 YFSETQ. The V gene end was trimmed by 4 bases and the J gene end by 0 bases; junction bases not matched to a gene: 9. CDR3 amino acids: CASSRTGTSGGSSYNEQFF. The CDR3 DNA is TGCGCCAGCAGCCGGACAGGGACTAGCGGGGGAAGCTCCTACAATGAGCAGTTCTTC.

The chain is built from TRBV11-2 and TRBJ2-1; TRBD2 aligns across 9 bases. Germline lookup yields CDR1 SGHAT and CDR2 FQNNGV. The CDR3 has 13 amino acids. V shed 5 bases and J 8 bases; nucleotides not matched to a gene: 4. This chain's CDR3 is CASSPGTSYEQFF. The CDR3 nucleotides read TGTGCCAGCAGCCCCGGGACTAGCTATGAGCAGTTCTTC.

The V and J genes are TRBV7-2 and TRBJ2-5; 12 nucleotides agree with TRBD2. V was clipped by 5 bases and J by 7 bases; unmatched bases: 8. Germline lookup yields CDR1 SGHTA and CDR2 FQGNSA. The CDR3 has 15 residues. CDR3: CASSRRTSGNRTQYF. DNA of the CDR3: TGTGCCAGCAGCCGAAGGACTAGCGGGAATCGGACCCAGTACTTC. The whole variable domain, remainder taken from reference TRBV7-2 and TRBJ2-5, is GAGVSQSPSNKVTEKGKDVELRCDPISGHTALYWYRQSLGQGLEFLIYFQGNSAPDKSGLPSDRFSAERTGGSVSTLTIQRTQQEDSAVYLCASSRRTSGNRTQYFGPGTRLLVL.

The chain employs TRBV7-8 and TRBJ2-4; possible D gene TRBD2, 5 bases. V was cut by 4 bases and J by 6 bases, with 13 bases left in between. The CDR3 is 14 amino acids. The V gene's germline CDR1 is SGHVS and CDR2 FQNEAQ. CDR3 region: CASSSQSEGNIQYF. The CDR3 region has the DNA TGTGCCAGCAGCTCGCAAAGTGAGGGAAACATTCAGTACTTC.

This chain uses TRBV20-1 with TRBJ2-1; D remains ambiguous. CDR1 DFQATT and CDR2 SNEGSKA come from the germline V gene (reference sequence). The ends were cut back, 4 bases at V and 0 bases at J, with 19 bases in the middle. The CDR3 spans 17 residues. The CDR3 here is CSAISASKPSSYNEQFF. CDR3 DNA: TGCAGTGCTATCTCAGCGTCCAAACCCAGCTCCTACAATGAGCAGTTCTTC.

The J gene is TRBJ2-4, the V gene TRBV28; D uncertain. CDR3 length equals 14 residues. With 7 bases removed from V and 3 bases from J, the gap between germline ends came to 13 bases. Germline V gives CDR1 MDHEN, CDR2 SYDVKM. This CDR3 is CASNNLRYKNIQYF. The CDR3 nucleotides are TGTGCCAGCAATAATTTAAGGTACAAAAACATTCAGTACTTC.

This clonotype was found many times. The CDR3 nucleotides are TGTGCCAGCAGTCTAGCGGGAAAAGATACGCAGTATTTT. Translation gives CASSLAGKDTQYF. The chain combines TRBV6-1 with TRBJ2-3; 9 nucleotides line up with TRBD2. Germline CDR1 is MNHNS and CDR2 is SASEGT. The CDR3 is 13 residues long. V was pared by 5 bases and J by 5 bases, with 2 bases of the junction left unmatched.

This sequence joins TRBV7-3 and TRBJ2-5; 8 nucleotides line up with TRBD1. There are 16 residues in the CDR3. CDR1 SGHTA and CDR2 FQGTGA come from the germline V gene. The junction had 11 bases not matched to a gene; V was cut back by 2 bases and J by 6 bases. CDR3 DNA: TGTGCCAGCAGCTTAGGAAGACAGGGGCACGATAAGACCCAGTACTTC. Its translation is CASSLGRQGHDKTQYF.

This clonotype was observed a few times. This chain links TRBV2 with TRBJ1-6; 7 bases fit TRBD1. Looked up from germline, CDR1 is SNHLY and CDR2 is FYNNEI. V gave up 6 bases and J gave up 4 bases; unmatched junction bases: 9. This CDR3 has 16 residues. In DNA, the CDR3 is TGTGCCAGCAGGGAGACTGGGACAGAATATAATTCACCCCTCCACTTT. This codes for CASRETGTEYNSPLHF.

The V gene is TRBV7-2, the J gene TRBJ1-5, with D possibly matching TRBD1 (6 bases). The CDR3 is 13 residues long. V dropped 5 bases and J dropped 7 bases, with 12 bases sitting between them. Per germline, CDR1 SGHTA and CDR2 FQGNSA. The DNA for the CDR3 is TGTGCCAGCAGCGCACAGGGAATCCAGCCCCAGCATTTT. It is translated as CASSAQGIQPQHF.

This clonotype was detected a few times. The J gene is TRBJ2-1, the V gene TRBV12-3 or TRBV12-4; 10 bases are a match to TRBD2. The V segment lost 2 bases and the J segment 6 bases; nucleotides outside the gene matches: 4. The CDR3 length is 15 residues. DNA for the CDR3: TGTGCCAGCAGTTTAATGCTAGCGGGGGCCAATGAGCAGTTCTTC. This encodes CASSLMLAGANEQFF.

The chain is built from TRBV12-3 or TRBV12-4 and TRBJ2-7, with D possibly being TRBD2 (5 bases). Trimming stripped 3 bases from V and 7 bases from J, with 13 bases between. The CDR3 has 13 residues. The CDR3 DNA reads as TGTGCCAGCAGTTTTCGGGTTTCGGGGGAGCAGTACTTC. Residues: CASSFRVSGEQYF.

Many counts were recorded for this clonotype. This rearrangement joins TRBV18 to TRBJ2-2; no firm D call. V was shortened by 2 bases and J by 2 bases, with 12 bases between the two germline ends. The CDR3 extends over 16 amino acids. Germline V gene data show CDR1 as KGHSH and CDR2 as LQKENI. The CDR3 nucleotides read TGTGCCAGCTCACCATCTCTCCGGCAAAACACCGGGGAGCTGTTTTTT. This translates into CASSPSLRQNTGELFF.

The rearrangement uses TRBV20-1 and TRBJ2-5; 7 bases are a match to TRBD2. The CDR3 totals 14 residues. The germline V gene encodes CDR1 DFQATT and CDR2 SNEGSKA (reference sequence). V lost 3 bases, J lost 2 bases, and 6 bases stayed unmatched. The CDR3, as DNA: TGCAGTGCTAGCAGAGTTAGCGGGCAAGAGACCCAGTACTTC. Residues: CSASRVSGQETQYF.

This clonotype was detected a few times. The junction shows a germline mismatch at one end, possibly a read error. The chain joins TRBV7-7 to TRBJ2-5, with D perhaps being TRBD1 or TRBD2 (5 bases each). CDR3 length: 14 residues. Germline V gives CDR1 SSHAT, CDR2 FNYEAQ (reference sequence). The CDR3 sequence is CASSLYRDQGTQYF. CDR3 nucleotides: TGTGCTAGCAGCTTATACCGGGACCAGGGCACCCAGTACTTC.

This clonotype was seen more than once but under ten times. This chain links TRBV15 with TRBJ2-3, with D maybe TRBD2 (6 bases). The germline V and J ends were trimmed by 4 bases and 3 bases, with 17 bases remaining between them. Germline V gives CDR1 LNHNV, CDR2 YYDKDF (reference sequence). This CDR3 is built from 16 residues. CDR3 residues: CATSMGGNLFTDTQYF. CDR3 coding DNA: TGTGCCACCAGCATGGGGGGTAACCTCTTTACAGATACGCAGTATTTT.